The clone carrying this TCR beta chain was picked up many times. Its specificity is not known. This entry comes from a study of T cell repertoires in cytomegalovirus infection. Study-wide background: CMV infection and matching HLA type were both indicated by public TCR beta signatures. Study findings and constraints: People with CMV and the relevant HLA were identified by cumulative public TCR beta family frequency.

Germline CDR1 and CDR2: SGHTA and FQGNSA. CDR3 size: 14 residues. The V and J ends lost 8 bases and 4 bases respectively, with 18 bases between them. A single record per CDR3 protein comes from TCRdb applying MiXCR to the reads. This sample has hundreds of thousands of distinct CDR3 sequences, with 35% to 45% found just once. The sequence derives from a human donor in good health (CMV status not recorded). Some clones in this sample may be carry-over from other donors' samples. The sample taken for sequencing was PBMCs. The V gene is TRBV7-2, the J gene TRBJ2-7; D possibly matches TRBD1 or TRBD2 (6 bases each). In DNA form, the CDR3 reads TGTGCCAGCTCACCCGGGGGCAGAAATTACGAGCAGTACTTC. It encodes CASSPGGRNYEQYF.